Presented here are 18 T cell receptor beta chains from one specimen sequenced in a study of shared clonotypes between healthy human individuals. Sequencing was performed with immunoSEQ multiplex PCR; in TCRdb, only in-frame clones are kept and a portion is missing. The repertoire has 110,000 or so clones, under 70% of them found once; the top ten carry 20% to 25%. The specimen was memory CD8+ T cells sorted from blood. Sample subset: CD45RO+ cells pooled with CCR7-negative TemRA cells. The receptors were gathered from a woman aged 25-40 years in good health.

As DNA, the CDR3 is TGTGCCAGCAGTGATGGAAGGCCCACAGATACGCAGTATTTT. Its translation: CASSDGRPTDTQYF. V and J are TRBV25-1 and TRBJ2-3; D is ambiguous. The CDR3 is 14 amino acids. The germline V and J ends were trimmed by 3 bases and 2 bases, with 9 bases remaining between them. Germline V CDR1 and CDR2: MGHDK, SYGVNS. The full variable domain, in which reference TRBV25-1 and TRBJ2-3 provide the parts outside the CDR3, is EADIYQTPRYLVIGTGKKITLECSQTMGHDKMYWYQQDPGMELHLIHYSYGVNSTEKGDLSSESTVSRIRTEHFPLTLESARPSHTSQYLCASSDGRPTDTQYFGPGTRLTVL.

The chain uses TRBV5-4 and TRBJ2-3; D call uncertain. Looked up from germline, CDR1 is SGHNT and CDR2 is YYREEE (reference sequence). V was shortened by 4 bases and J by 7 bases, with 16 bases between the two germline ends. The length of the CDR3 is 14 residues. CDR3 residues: CASSPHLLTHTQYF. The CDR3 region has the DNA TGTGCCAGCAGCCCGCACCTTTTGACGCATACGCAGTATTTT.

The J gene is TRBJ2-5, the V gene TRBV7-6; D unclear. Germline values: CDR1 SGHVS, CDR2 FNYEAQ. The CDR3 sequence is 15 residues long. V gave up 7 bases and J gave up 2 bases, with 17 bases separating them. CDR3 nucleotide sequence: TGTGCCAGCACCAAGTACCTAAGGTTGCAAGAGACCCAGTACTTC. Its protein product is CASTKYLRLQETQYF.

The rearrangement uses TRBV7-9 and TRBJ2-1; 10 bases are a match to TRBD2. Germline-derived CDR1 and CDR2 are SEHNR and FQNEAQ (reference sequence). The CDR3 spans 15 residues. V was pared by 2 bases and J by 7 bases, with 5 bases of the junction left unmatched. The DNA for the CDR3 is TGTGCCAGCAGCTTATTAGCGGGAGGTGATAATGAGCAGTTCTTC. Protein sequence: CASSLLAGGDNEQFF.

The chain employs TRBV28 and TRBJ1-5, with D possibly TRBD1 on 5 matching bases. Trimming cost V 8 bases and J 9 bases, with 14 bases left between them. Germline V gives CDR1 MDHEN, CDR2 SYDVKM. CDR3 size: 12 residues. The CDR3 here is CASLGRVSPQHF. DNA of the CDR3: TGTGCCAGCTTGGGACGGGTGTCGCCCCAGCATTTT.

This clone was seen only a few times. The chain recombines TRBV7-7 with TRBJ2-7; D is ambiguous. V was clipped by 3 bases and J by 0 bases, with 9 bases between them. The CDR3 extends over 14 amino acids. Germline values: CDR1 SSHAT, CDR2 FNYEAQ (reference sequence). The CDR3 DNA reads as TGTGCCAGCAGCTTCTCCCGCGACTCCTACGAGCAGTACTTC. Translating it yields CASSFSRDSYEQYF.

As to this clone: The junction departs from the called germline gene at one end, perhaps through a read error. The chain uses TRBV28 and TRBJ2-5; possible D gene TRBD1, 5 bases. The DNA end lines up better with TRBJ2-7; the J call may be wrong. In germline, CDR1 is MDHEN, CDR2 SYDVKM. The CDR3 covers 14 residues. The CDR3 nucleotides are TGTGCCAGCAGCCGCGACAGCGAATCCTCCGAGCAGTACTTC. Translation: CASSRDSESSEQYF.

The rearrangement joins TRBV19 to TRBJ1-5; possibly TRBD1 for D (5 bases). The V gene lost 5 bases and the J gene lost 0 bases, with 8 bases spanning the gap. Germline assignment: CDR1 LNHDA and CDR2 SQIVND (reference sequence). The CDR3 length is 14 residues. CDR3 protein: CASSSRVSNQPQHF. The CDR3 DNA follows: TGTGCCAGTAGTTCCAGGGTTAGCAATCAGCCCCAGCATTTT.

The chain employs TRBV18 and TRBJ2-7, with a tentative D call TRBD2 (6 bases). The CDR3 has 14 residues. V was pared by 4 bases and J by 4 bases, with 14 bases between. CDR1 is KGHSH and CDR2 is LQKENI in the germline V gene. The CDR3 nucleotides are TGTGCCAGCTCACAAGCGGGCCCTGGATACGAGCAGTACTTC. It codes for CASSQAGPGYEQYF.

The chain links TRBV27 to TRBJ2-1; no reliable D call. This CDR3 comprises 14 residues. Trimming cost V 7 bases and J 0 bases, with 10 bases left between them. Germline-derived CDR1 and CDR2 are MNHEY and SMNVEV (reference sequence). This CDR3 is CASTSQSSYNEQFF. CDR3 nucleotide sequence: TGTGCCAGCACAAGCCAAAGCTCCTACAATGAGCAGTTCTTC.

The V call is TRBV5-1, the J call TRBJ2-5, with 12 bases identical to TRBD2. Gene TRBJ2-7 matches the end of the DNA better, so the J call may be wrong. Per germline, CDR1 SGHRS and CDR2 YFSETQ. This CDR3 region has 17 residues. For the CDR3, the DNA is TGCGCCAGCAGCTTGGCCCTCGCTAGCGGGAGGGGATACGAGCAGTACTTC. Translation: CASSLALASGRGYEQYF.

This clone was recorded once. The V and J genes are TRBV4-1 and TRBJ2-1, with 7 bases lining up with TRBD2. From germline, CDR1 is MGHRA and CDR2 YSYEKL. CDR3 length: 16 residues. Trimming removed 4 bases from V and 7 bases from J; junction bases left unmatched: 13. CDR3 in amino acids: CASSRPRLAEVNEQFF. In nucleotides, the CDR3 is TGCGCCAGCAGCCGGCCCCGGCTAGCGGAGGTTAATGAGCAGTTCTTC.

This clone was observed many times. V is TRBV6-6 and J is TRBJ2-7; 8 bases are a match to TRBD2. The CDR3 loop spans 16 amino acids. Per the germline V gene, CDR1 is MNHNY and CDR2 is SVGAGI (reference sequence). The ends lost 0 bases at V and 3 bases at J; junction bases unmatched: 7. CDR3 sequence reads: CASSYSVSGGGYEQYF. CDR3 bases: TGTGCCAGCAGTTACTCGGTGAGCGGGGGAGGCTACGAGCAGTACTTC.

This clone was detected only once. The CDR3 region is CASSLGQLPYEQYF. The CDR3 bases are TGTGCCAGCAGCTTGGGACAGCTCCCCTACGAGCAGTACTTC. The chain employs TRBV7-8 and TRBJ2-7; TRBD1 aligns across 7 bases. The CDR3 is made up of 14 amino acids. The germline V gene encodes CDR1 SGHVS and CDR2 FQNEAQ. Losses at the gene ends were 3 bases for V and 2 bases for J; bases not matched to a gene: 4.

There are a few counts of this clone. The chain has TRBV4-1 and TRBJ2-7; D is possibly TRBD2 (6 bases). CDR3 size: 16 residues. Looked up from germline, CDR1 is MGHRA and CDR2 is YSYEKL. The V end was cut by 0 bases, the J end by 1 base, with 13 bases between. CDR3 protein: CASSQEAGLRSYEQYF. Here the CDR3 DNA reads TGCGCCAGCAGCCAAGAGGCGGGGCTGAGGTCCTACGAGCAGTACTTC.

CDR3 sequence: CASSYLHTGTGANVLTF. Written as DNA, the CDR3 is TGTGCCAGCAGCTACCTGCACACAGGTACTGGGGCCAACGTCCTGACTTTC. J is TRBJ2-6 and V is TRBV4-2; TRBD1 is a possible D gene (5 bases). The ends were cut back, 5 bases at V and 2 bases at J, with 16 bases in the middle. This CDR3 has 17 amino acids. Germline V CDR1 and CDR2: LGHNA, YNFKEQ.

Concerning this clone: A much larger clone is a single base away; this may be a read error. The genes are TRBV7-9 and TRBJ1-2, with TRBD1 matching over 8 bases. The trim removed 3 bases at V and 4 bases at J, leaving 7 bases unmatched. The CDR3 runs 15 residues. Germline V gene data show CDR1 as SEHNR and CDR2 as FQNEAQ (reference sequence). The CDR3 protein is CASSFLGQDIYGYTF. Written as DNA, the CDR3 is TGTGCCAGCAGCTTCCTGGGACAGGACATCTATGGCTACACCTTC.

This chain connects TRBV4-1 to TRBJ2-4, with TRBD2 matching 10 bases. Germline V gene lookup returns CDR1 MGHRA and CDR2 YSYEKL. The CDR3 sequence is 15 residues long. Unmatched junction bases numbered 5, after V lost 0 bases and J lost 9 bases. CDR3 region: CASSQERTSGSIQYF. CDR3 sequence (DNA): TGCGCCAGCAGCCAAGAACGGACTAGCGGAAGCATTCAGTACTTC.